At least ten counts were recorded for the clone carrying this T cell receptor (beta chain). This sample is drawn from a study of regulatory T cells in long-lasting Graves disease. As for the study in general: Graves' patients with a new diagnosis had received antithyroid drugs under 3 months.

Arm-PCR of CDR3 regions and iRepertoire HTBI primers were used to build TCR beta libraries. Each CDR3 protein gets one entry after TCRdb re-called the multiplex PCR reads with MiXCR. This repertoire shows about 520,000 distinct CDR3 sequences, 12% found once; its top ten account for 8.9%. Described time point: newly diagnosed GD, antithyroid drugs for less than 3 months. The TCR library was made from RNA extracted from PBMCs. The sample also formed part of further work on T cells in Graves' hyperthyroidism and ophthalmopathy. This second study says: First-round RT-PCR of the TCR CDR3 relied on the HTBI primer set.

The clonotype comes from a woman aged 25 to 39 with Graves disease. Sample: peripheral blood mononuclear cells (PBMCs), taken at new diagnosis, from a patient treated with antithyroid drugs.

This chain's CDR3 is CASSPLAEQFF. The DNA of the CDR3 is TGTGCCAGCAGCCCCTTGGCTGAGCAGTTCTTC. V is TRBV11-2 and J is TRBJ2-1; D not resolved. The V gene's germline CDR1 is SGHAT and CDR2 FQNNGV. The CDR3 spans 11 residues. Trimming left V 5 bases short and J 9 bases short, with 8 bases between.